This T cell receptor (beta chain) stems from a study of T cells in Graves' hyperthyroidism and ophthalmopathy. Per germline, CDR1 DFQATT and CDR2 SNEGSKA (reference sequence). V gave up 6 bases and J gave up 2 bases, with 14 bases separating them. The CDR3 runs 14 residues. Details on this clonotype: Its antigen is unidentified.

Overall study results and limits: Stable hyperthyroidism was separated from ophthalmopathy by a model based on 13 V-J features. Among thyroid clonotypes expanded above 0.001, most also appeared in blood.

RNA transcripts provided the source from which TCR beta CDR3 regions were amplified. Initially, a first-round RT-PCR of the TCR CDR3 employed the HTBI primer set. TCRdb ran MiXCR on the multiplex PCR reads and lists one entry per CDR3 protein. This sample carries hundreds of thousands of distinct CDR3 sequences, roughly 37% of them seen once, and the ten largest clones take around 9.3%. Researchers defined stable Graves' hyperthyroidism as no ophthalmopathy progression within 18 months. The patients, who ranged from 18 to 65 in age, presented with newly diagnosed hyperthyroidism lasting under 2 months.

This clonotype originated in a man between 18 and 35 years old with Graves' hyperthyroidism. The chain combines TRBV20-1 with TRBJ1-5, with a weak D call TRBD1 (5 bases). The sequencing input was blood. CDR3 coding DNA: TGCAGTGCGAGACCCTTACAGGGCAATCAGCCCCAGCATTTT. Its protein is CSARPLQGNQPQHF.